Listed here are 31 T cell receptor beta chains from one sample, sequenced in a study of blood T cells in healthy people across ages. Together with a sample-barcoded 5' primer, a J-beta primer mix was included in a second PCR lasting roughly 7 to 11 cycles. TCRdb re-called the 5' RACE reads through MiXCR, storing one row per CDR3 protein. The sample holds over a million distinct CDR3 sequences, 40% to 45% seen once. Sequencing used blood. The receptor source for this set is a woman under 30 in good health.

The chain combines TRBV9 with TRBJ2-2; perhaps D is TRBD1 or TRBD2 (6 bases each). This CDR3 is 16 amino acids long. From germline, CDR1 is SGDLS and CDR2 YYNGEE. V lost 3 bases and J 1 base, leaving 13 bases between the germline ends. The CDR3 DNA sequence: TGTGCCAGCAGCGCGGGCGGGACATTGAACACCGGGGAGCTGTTTTTT. As protein: CASSAGGTLNTGELFF.

This clonotype has more than one count but fewer than ten. V is TRBV4-3 and J is TRBJ2-5, with D uncertain. The CDR3 is made up of 15 amino acids. V dropped 3 bases and J dropped 0 bases, with 11 bases sitting between them. Per germline, CDR1 LGHNA and CDR2 YSLEER. Here the CDR3 reads CASSQYFLNQETQYF. DNA for the CDR3: TGCGCCAGCAGCCAGTATTTTCTTAACCAAGAGACCCAGTACTTC.

For the CDR3, the DNA is TGTGCCAGCAGCTTGCAGGCAGGGAAATACGAGCAGTACTTC. Its translation: CASSLQAGKYEQYF. The chain is built from TRBV5-5 and TRBJ2-7, with D perhaps TRBD1 (5 bases). Trimming stripped 1 base from V and 4 bases from J, with 12 bases between. CDR3 length: 14 residues. Germline CDR1 and CDR2: SGHKS and YYEKEE (reference sequence).

The genes are TRBV4-3 and TRBJ2-3, with D perhaps matching TRBD2 (5 bases). V lost 0 bases and J lost 6, with 16 bases in between. From germline, CDR1 is LGHNA and CDR2 YSLEER. There are 16 residues in the CDR3. The CDR3 DNA reads as TGCGCCAGCAGCCAAGAGGGAGACTCAGGCGGGGATACGCAGTATTTT. Amino acids: CASSQEGDSGGDTQYF.

This clonotype occurred many times. J is TRBJ2-3 and V is TRBV7-9; TRBD2 is a possible D gene (5 bases). V dropped 5 bases and J dropped 0 bases, with 18 bases sitting between them. In germline, CDR1 is SEHNR, CDR2 FQNEAQ (reference sequence). The CDR3 has 17 amino acids. CDR3 bases: TGTGCCAGCAGCCCTCGCCAACGTGAGGGTAGCACAGATACGCAGTATTTT. It is translated as CASSPRQREGSTDTQYF.

The count of this clonotype is one. V gene TRBV5-6 combines with J gene TRBJ1-5; TRBD1 might be the D (6 bases). V lost 5 bases and J lost 2, with 14 bases in between. The CDR3 consists of 15 residues. CDR1 and CDR2 from the germline V gene are SGHDT and YYEEEE. In DNA form, the CDR3 reads TGTGCCAGCAGTTCCGCAGGGGCGGGCAATCAGCCCCAGCATTTT. Translating gives CASSSAGAGNQPQHF. The entire variable domain, with the rest obtained from reference TRBV5-6 and TRBJ1-5, is as follows: DAGVTQSPTHLIKTRGQQVTLRCSPKSGHDTVSWYQQALGQGPQFIFQYYEEEERQRGNFPDRFSGHQFPNYSSELNVNALLLGDSALYLCASSSAGAGNQPQHFGDGTRLSIL.

The rearrangement uses TRBV20-1 and TRBJ2-3; D could derive from TRBD1 or TRBD2 (5 bases each). Germline V gene sequence: CDR1 DFQATT, CDR2 SNEGSKA (reference sequence). The CDR3 length is 14 residues. Trimming shortened V by 1 base and J by 6 bases, and 14 bases separated the two germline ends. CDR3: CSARVRGQVDTQYF. In DNA form, the CDR3 reads TGCAGTGCTAGAGTCCGGGGCCAAGTGGATACGCAGTATTTT.

The J gene is TRBJ1-2, the V gene TRBV3-1; D unclear. CDR3 size: 16 residues. Germline V CDR1 and CDR2: LGHDT, YNNKEL (reference sequence). The ends were cut back, 1 base at V and 5 bases at J, with 17 bases in the middle. For the CDR3, the DNA is TGTGCCAGCAGCCAAGTGTCTGGGTTAGTTGGGTATGGCTACACCTTC. Its protein is CASSQVSGLVGYGYTF.

CDR3 sequence: CASSLRQGSGNYGYTF. The CDR3 bases are TGTGCCAGCAGCCTCAGACAGGGTAGCGGGAACTATGGCTACACCTTC. The chain combines TRBV7-2 with TRBJ1-2, with TRBD1 matching over 7 bases. With 5 bases clipped from V and 2 bases from J, the junction kept 11 bases outside the gene matches. The CDR3 spans 16 residues. The germline gives CDR1 SGHTA, CDR2 FQGNSA.

The chain uses TRBV12-3 or TRBV12-4 and TRBJ1-1; no definite D call. The CDR3 has 13 residues. V was cut by 2 bases and J by 6 bases, with 10 bases left in between. CDR3 nucleotides: TGTGCCAGCAGTTTAAGGCAGATTTCTGAAGCTTTCTTT. It codes for CASSLRQISEAFF.

The gene calls are TRBV11-2 and TRBJ2-3, with D perhaps TRBD1 (6 bases). CDR3 length: 15 residues. Trimming removed 4 bases at V and 5 bases at J, with 16 bases between. Germline lookup yields CDR1 SGHAT and CDR2 FQNNGV. CDR3 DNA sequence: TGTGCCAGCAGCTCCGACAGGATCCTAGAAGATACGCAGTATTTT. This sequence encodes CASSSDRILEDTQYF.

The CDR3 sequence is CSASMPDTNYGYTF. In nucleotides, the CDR3 is TGCAGTGCTAGTATGCCGGATACTAACTATGGCTACACCTTC. This chain uses TRBV20-1 with TRBJ1-2, with no clear D. This CDR3 has 14 amino acids. V lost 3 bases, J lost 0 bases, and 11 bases lay in between. The germline V gene encodes CDR1 DFQATT and CDR2 SNEGSKA (reference sequence).

This rearrangement joins TRBV7-2 to TRBJ2-7; D is unclear. CDR3 length: 15 residues. CDR1 and CDR2 from the germline V gene are SGHTA and FQGNSA. Trimming took off 5 bases at V and 0 bases at J, with 14 bases between the two ends. For the CDR3, the DNA is TGTGCCAGCAGCGGGATGGGTCTCAGCTCCTACGAGCAGTACTTC. It translates to CASSGMGLSSYEQYF. The full variable domain, in which reference TRBV7-2 and TRBJ2-7 provide the parts outside the CDR3, is GAGVSQSPSNKVTEKGKDVELRCDPISGHTALYWYRQSLGQGLEFLIYFQGNSAPDKSGLPSDRFSAERTGGSVSTLTIQRTQQEDSAVYLCASSGMGLSSYEQYFGPGTRLTVT.

The rearrangement links TRBV30 to TRBJ2-7; no clear D. Matching the DNA end better, TRBJ2-5 makes the J call doubtful. This CDR3 contains 13 residues. CDR1 GTSNPN and CDR2 SVGIG come from the germline V gene (reference sequence). The CDR3 DNA reads as TGTGCCTGGAGTGTACTTGGAATAGAGACCCAGTACTTC. Translated, it gives CAWSVLGIETQYF.

The CDR3 DNA reads as TGTGCCAGCATCAAGACCGGGACAGGGGGCTCTGGCTACACCTTC. Its protein product is CASIKTGTGGSGYTF. The chain employs TRBV6-2 or TRBV6-3 and TRBJ1-2; 12 bases line up with TRBD1. This CDR3 is 15 amino acids long. V shed 7 bases and J 7 bases; nucleotides not matched to a gene: 10. Germline V CDR1 and CDR2: MNHEY, SVGEGT.

This clonotype has only a few counts. This chain connects TRBV29-1 to TRBJ2-7; D might be TRBD1 (6 bases). Looked up from germline, CDR1 is SQVTM and CDR2 is ANQGSEA. V lost 5 bases to trimming and J lost 3 bases, with 17 bases between them. CDR3 length equals 14 residues. CDR3 nucleotides: TGCAGCGTTCGGCGTGGACAGAACTACTACGAGCAGTACTTC. It encodes CSVRRGQNYYEQYF.

The J gene is TRBJ2-1, the V gene TRBV5-1, with 11 bases lining up with TRBD1. Germline V CDR1 and CDR2: SGHRS, YFSETQ. CDR3 length: 14 amino acids. After removal of 4 bases from V and 8 bases from J, the junction contained 5 bases not matched to a gene. The CDR3 loop reads CASSLRTGGDEQFF. DNA of the CDR3: TGCGCCAGCAGCCTAAGGACAGGGGGCGATGAGCAGTTCTTC.

CDR3 in DNA: TGCGCCAGCAGCTTGGACGGCAGGGGGAACACTGAAGCTTTCTTT. Translated, it gives CASSLDGRGNTEAFF. The rearrangement uses TRBV5-1 and TRBJ1-1; D possibly corresponds to TRBD1 (6 bases). V gave up 0 bases and J gave up 1 base, with 10 bases separating them. CDR1 is SGHRS and CDR2 is YFSETQ in the germline V gene. The CDR3 is made up of 15 amino acids. Supplemented by reference TRBV5-1 and TRBJ1-1, the full variable domain reads KAGVTQTPRYLIKTRGQQVTLSCSPISGHRSVSWYQQTPGQGLQFLFEYFSETQRNKGNFPGRFSGRQFSNSRSEMNVSTLELGDSALYLCASSLDGRGNTEAFFGQGTRLTVV.

The V and J genes are TRBV5-1 and TRBJ2-1; weak D call: TRBD1 (5 bases). Germline V CDR1 and CDR2: SGHRS, YFSETQ. This CDR3 is 16 amino acids long. Trimming shortened V by 0 bases and J by 4 bases, and 14 bases separated the two germline ends. CDR3 residues: CASSLVPQGAYNEQFF. For the CDR3, the DNA is TGCGCCAGCAGCTTGGTGCCGCAGGGTGCGTACAATGAGCAGTTCTTC.

Comments on this clonotype: The junction and the germline gene differ at one end; a read error may be behind it. The chain has TRBV3-1 and TRBJ2-5; D perhaps matches TRBD1 (6 bases). CDR1 is LGHDT, CDR2 YNNKEL, per germline (reference sequence). CDR3 length equals 14 residues. This CDR3 is CTSSKHDRKETQYF. CDR3 nucleotides: TGTACCAGCAGCAAACACGACAGGAAAGAGACCCAGTACTTC.

The rearrangement uses TRBV20-1 and TRBJ2-7; possible D gene TRBD1, 5 bases. Germline assignment: CDR1 DFQATT and CDR2 SNEGSKA (reference sequence). Trimming left V 1 base short and J 2 bases short, with 12 bases between. This CDR3 spans 14 amino acids. The DNA of the CDR3 is TGCAGTGCTAGAGGGGCCAGGGAAACCTACGAGCAGTACTTC. Translation gives CSARGARETYEQYF.

This chain joins TRBV29-1 and TRBJ1-2; TRBD1 matches at 8 bases. The V gene end was trimmed by 5 bases and the J gene end by 1 base; junction bases not matched to a gene: 6. This CDR3 spans 14 amino acids. The germline V gene has CDR1 SQVTM and CDR2 ANQGSEA. CDR3 bases: TGCAGCGTTTCCGGGACAGGTTATAACTATGGCTACACCTTC. Translated, it gives CSVSGTGYNYGYTF.

The chain is built from TRBV5-6 and TRBJ2-4, with 9 bases identical to TRBD1. The CDR3 length is 18 residues. Germline CDR1 SGHDT, CDR2 YYEEEE. V shed 0 bases, J shed 1 base, and the junction held 8 bases outside the gene matches. CDR3 in amino acids: CASSLDGTGNIAKNIQYF. The CDR3 DNA reads TGTGCCAGCAGCTTGGACGGGACAGGGAATATCGCCAAAAACATTCAGTACTTC.

For this clonotype: One end of the junction varies from germline; a read error may be responsible. CDR3: CVSTRVRETQYF. CDR3 DNA sequence: TGTGTCAGCACCAGGGTCCGGGAGACCCAGTACTTC. The chain employs TRBV6-1 and TRBJ2-7, with D possibly being TRBD1 (5 bases). The better agreement between TRBJ2-5 and the DNA end casts doubt on the J call. The CDR3 extends over 12 amino acids. Germline CDR1 and CDR2: MNHNS and SASEGT.

This chain uses TRBV29-1 with TRBJ1-2; D unresolved. The length of the CDR3 is 13 residues. Germline assignment: CDR1 SQVTM and CDR2 ANQGSEA. Trimming cost V 4 bases and J 3 bases, with 12 bases left between them. The DNA of the CDR3 is TGCAGCGTTGGTGGCTTGGGTGACTATGGCTACACCTTC. Protein sequence: CSVGGLGDYGYTF.

In regard to this clonotype: As the CDR3 is not closed by the conserved phenylalanine or tryptophan, this likely results from a read error. J is TRBJ1-1 and V is TRBV11-2, with 8 bases lining up with TRBD1. Germline values: CDR1 SGHAT, CDR2 FQNNGV. The CDR3 runs 15 residues. Germline trimming cut 0 bases from V and 4 bases from J; bases unmatched to any gene: 4. CDR3 coding DNA: TGTGCCAGCAGCTTAGAAGGGACAGGAAGCACTGAAGCTTTCGTT. Its translation is CASSLEGTGSTEAFV.

This clonotype was observed a handful of times. The rearrangement uses TRBV5-1 and TRBJ2-3; D is unresolved. The CDR3 is 14 amino acids. Germline CDR1 SGHRS, CDR2 YFSETQ. V was shortened by 0 bases and J by 5 bases, with 10 bases between the two germline ends. The CDR3 nucleotides read TGCGCCAGCAGCTTGGGCCAGGCGGAAGATACGCAGTATTTT. Its translation is CASSLGQAEDTQYF.

The table lists this clonotype with many counts. The chain carries TRBV4-3 and TRBJ2-3; TRBD2 matches 9 bases. The junction had 5 bases not matched to a gene; V was cut back by 3 bases and J by 1 base. The CDR3 sequence is 16 residues long. Germline V CDR1 and CDR2: LGHNA, YSLEER. The CDR3: CASSQVAGDRTDTQYF. The CDR3 region has the DNA TGCGCCAGCAGCCAGGTAGCGGGGGACCGCACAGATACGCAGTATTTT.

Only a few counts were recorded for this clonotype. The chain combines TRBV4-3 with TRBJ2-3; D not certain. Trimming shortened V by 0 bases and J by 0 bases, and 10 bases separated the two germline ends. This CDR3 has 16 amino acids. Germline-derived CDR1 and CDR2 are LGHNA and YSLEER. In nucleotides, the CDR3 is TGCGCCAGCAGCCAAGATTACGGGTTCAGCACAGATACGCAGTATTTT. Its translation is CASSQDYGFSTDTQYF.

On this clonotype itself: This may come from a read error, since a much larger clone is one base off. The rearrangement joins TRBV5-6 to TRBJ1-2, with D possibly being TRBD1 (5 bases). CDR1 and CDR2 (germline): SGHDT, YYEEEE. The V end lost 4 bases, the J end lost 8 bases, and 12 bases lay between the germline ends. CDR3 length: 12 residues. The CDR3: CASSPGTGGYTF. The CDR3 DNA sequence: TGTGCCAGCAGCCCAGGGACTGGCGGCTACACCTTC.

This clonotype has a handful of counts. CDR3 protein: CSARVNGQINSPLHF. The CDR3 nucleotides are TGCAGTGCTAGAGTGAATGGGCAGATCAATTCACCCCTCCACTTT. The chain uses TRBV20-1 and TRBJ1-6; no firm D call. The ends were cut back, 1 base at V and 7 bases at J, with 14 bases in the middle. The CDR3 runs to 15 residues. Germline values: CDR1 DFQATT, CDR2 SNEGSKA (reference sequence).